This T cell receptor (beta chain) is drawn from a study of blood T cell repertoires in COVID-19. Study as a whole: There were acute and convalescent COVID-19 samples, and they came from the United States, Italy and Spain. The analysed material was cDNA or gDNA that came from T cells, B-cell-depleted T cells, or PBMCs.

While infection was still active, Seattle patients were enrolled and then followed longitudinally. In the study's own analysis: The authors estimated nucleated cell counts from reference gene primer amplification. Method: immunoSEQ multiplex PCR; TCRdb's copy keeps in-frame clones and lacks some. V and J calls plus clone size are reproduced from that table; the DNA served to infer D and trimming. The sample lists roughly 380,000 clones; approximately 90% were seen once. This TCR was sampled from a woman between 35 and 50 years old with COVID-19, enrolled during active disease. The sample consisted of peripheral blood.

The CDR3 loop reads CASSQEVTGYEKLFF. CDR3 DNA sequence: TGTGCCAGCAGCCAAGAAGTAACAGGGTATGAAAAACTGTTTTTT. The genes are TRBV3-1 (or the pseudogene TRBV3-2) and TRBJ1-4, with TRBD1 as a possible D gene (6 bases). The CDR3 loop spans 15 amino acids. Trimming stripped 0 bases from V and 6 bases from J, with 11 bases between. Germline loops: CDR1 LGHDT, CDR2 YNNKEL (reference sequence).